Listed here are 12 T cell receptor beta chains from one sample, sequenced in a study of T cell changes during pregnancy in multiple sclerosis. TCRdb's copy holds only in-frame clones and misses some; the assay was immunoSEQ multiplex PCR. There are 26,000 or so clones in the sample; around nine tenths occur only once, and about 0.61% lies in the top ten. The material was CD4+ T cells from peripheral blood mononuclear cells, obtained in the first trimester of pregnancy. All receptors come from a female donor in good health, enrolled as a control in a pregnancy study.

The genes are TRBV5-1 and TRBJ2-7; D is ambiguous. V was shortened by 0 bases and J by 0 bases, with 7 bases between the two germline ends. CDR1 and CDR2 (germline): SGHRS, YFSETQ. The CDR3 length is 14 residues. The CDR3 nucleotides read TGCGCCAGCAGCTTGGGGCTAGACTCCTACGAGCAGTACTTC. Translation: CASSLGLDSYEQYF.

This clone was observed a single time. This sequence joins TRBV15 and TRBJ2-3, with 9 bases that match TRBD2. Germline loops: CDR1 LNHNV, CDR2 YYDKDF (reference sequence). V shed 1 base and J 4 bases; nucleotides not matched to a gene: 12. The CDR3 totals 18 residues. The CDR3 spells CATSRVPQLAGYADTQYF. The CDR3 region has the DNA TGTGCCACCAGCAGAGTCCCCCAGCTAGCGGGGTACGCAGATACGCAGTATTTT.

The rearrangement links TRBV5-4 to TRBJ2-1, with TRBD2 matching over 8 bases. The V and J ends lost 5 bases and 2 bases, in that order; junction bases with no gene match: 6. This CDR3 has 15 amino acids. Germline V gives CDR1 SGHNT, CDR2 YYREEE (reference sequence). The CDR3 DNA follows: TGTGCCAGCAGTCAGGTAGCGGGAACCTACAATGAGCAGTTCTTC. Translating it yields CASSQVAGTYNEQFF.

The chain has TRBV7-3 and TRBJ2-2; D possibly corresponds to TRBD1 (6 bases). The germline V gene encodes CDR1 SGHTA and CDR2 FQGTGA. The CDR3 runs to 15 residues. V lost 1 base and J 0 bases, leaving 6 bases between the germline ends. The CDR3 region is CASSLNRANTGELFF. In DNA, the CDR3 is TGTGCCAGCAGCTTAAACAGGGCGAACACCGGGGAGCTGTTTTTT.

J is TRBJ1-1 and V is TRBV6-5, with a weak D call TRBD1 (6 bases). This CDR3 has 15 residues. CDR1 MNHEY and CDR2 SVGAGI come from the germline V gene. Deletions cut 2 bases from V and 5 bases from J, with 15 bases between. Written as DNA, the CDR3 is TGTGCCAGCAGTTACGAAGGGGGGGGCCGGACTGAAGCTTTCTTT. Protein product: CASSYEGGGRTEAFF.

This sequence joins TRBV7-2 and TRBJ2-7, with TRBD1 matching over 9 bases. Germline assignment: CDR1 SGHTA and CDR2 FQGNSA. V shed 1 base and J 3 bases; nucleotides not matched to a gene: 7. The CDR3 is made up of 16 amino acids. The CDR3, as DNA: TGTGCCAGCAGCTTAGGAGCCGGGACAGGGCTCTACGAGCAGTACTTC. Its protein is CASSLGAGTGLYEQYF.

The chain has TRBV4-3 and TRBJ2-7; unclear D gene. Trimming left V 1 base short and J 0 bases short, with 7 bases between. The CDR3 runs to 14 residues. Germline lookup yields CDR1 LGHNA and CDR2 YSLEER. CDR3 in amino acids: CASSQGLSSYEQYF. The CDR3 DNA reads as TGCGCCAGCAGCCAAGGGCTGTCCTCCTACGAGCAGTACTTC.

The DNA for the CDR3 is TGTGCCATCAGCCCATACGAAGCAGGGGAAGGGGAGGCTTTCTTT. Amino acids: CAISPYEAGEGEAFF. This chain joins TRBV10-3 and TRBJ1-1, with D possibly TRBD1 on 6 matching bases. The CDR3 sequence is 15 residues long. Germline CDR1 reads ENHRY; CDR2 reads SYGVKD. Deletions cut 6 bases from V and 11 bases from J, with 25 bases between.

The chain has TRBV5-8 and TRBJ2-3, with 7 bases matching TRBD1. The germline gives CDR1 SGHTS, CDR2 YDEGEE. This CDR3 is built from 16 residues. Trimming took 3 bases from V and 1 from J; bases not matched to a gene: 8. DNA for the CDR3: TGTGCCAGCAGCTCCTGGACAGGCGTCGGCACAGATACGCAGTATTTT. This translates into CASSSWTGVGTDTQYF.

J is TRBJ2-1 and V is TRBV28, with D possibly being TRBD1 (5 bases). This CDR3 has 12 amino acids. Trimming took 3 bases from V and 8 from J, leaving 8 bases between them. CDR1 and CDR2 (germline): MDHEN, SYDVKM. Here the CDR3 DNA reads TGTGCCAGCAGTTTCAGGGTTTATGAGCAGTTCTTC. Protein sequence: CASSFRVYEQFF.

This clone showed up just once. The chain is built from TRBV25-1 and TRBJ2-3; 10 nucleotides align to TRBD2. Losses at the gene ends were 1 base for V and 5 bases for J; bases not matched to a gene: 9. This CDR3 has 17 residues. Germline-derived CDR1 and CDR2 are MGHDK and SYGVNS. The CDR3 DNA is TGTGCCAGCAGTGAATCAAATGGAGCGGGAGGGGTAGATACGCAGTATTTT. This sequence encodes CASSESNGAGGVDTQYF. Looking up the rest from reference TRBV25-1 and TRBJ2-3 gives the full variable domain: EADIYQTPRYLVIGTGKKITLECSQTMGHDKMYWYQQDPGMELHLIHYSYGVNSTEKGDLSSESTVSRIRTEHFPLTLESARPSHTSQYLCASSESNGAGGVDTQYFGPGTRLTVL.

The J gene is TRBJ2-3, the V gene TRBV5-6; 11 nucleotides agree with TRBD2. Germline CDR1 reads SGHDT; CDR2 reads YYEEEE. This CDR3 has 14 residues. V shed 3 bases and J 6 bases; nucleotides not matched to a gene: 3. The CDR3 DNA follows: TGTGCCAGCAGCTGGGGACTAGCGGTGGATACGCAGTATTTT. Translated, it gives CASSWGLAVDTQYF.